A single sample gave rise to the 8 T cell receptor beta chains below, sequenced in a study of metastatic and nonmetastatic thyroid tumors (dated by TCRdb to the early 2020s). None of the patients had been given any treatment before thyroid surgery. Library preparation used PCR. Instrument on record: Illumina HiSeq 4000. Through fastp at Q25 and MiXCR, TCRdb rebuilt clones from the public reads, retaining in-frame beta chains. This sample is represented by 43,000 or so clones; around 15% of them were singletons. Together, the top ten hold approximately 21% of the sample. The source material was blood. These receptors were taken from a female donor with papillary thyroid cancer or a benign thyroid nodule (not recorded which). Some clones in this sample may be carry-over from other donors' samples.

This clone has at least ten counts. The V and J genes are TRBV30 and TRBJ2-2; a possible D gene is TRBD2 (6 bases). V gave up 0 bases and J gave up 4 bases, with 15 bases separating them. The CDR3 covers 16 residues. The V gene's germline CDR1 is GTSNPN and CDR2 SVGIG (reference sequence). The CDR3 sequence: CAWSVRGFGGTGELFF. The CDR3 DNA follows: TGTGCCTGGAGTGTAAGAGGGTTCGGGGGCACCGGGGAGCTGTTTTTT.

This clone has ten or more counts. The rearrangement joins TRBV3-1 to TRBJ2-6; TRBD2 agrees at 7 bases. The germline CDR1 and CDR2 sequences are LGHDT and YNNKEL (reference sequence). The CDR3 has 17 residues. V lost 0 bases, J lost 2 bases, and 4 bases stayed unmatched. The CDR3 nucleotides read TGTGCCAGCAGCCAAGACAGCGGGACGGCTGGGGCCAACGTCCTGACTTTC. Encoded protein: CASSQDSGTAGANVLTF.

This clone was seen repeatedly, ten times or more. The V call is TRBV2, the J call TRBJ2-3, with 10 bases aligning to TRBD2. The CDR3 runs 14 residues. Germline lookup yields CDR1 SNHLY and CDR2 FYNNEI. V was pared by 4 bases and J by 6 bases, with 4 bases of the junction left unmatched. CDR3 sequence reads: CASSASAGGDTQYF. DNA for the CDR3: TGTGCCAGCAGTGCTTCAGCGGGGGGGGATACGCAGTATTTT.

This clone was detected only a few times. At one of its ends the junction is not consistent with the germline gene, which may arise from a read error. The genes are TRBV10-2 and TRBJ2-7; no reliable D call. The CDR3 sequence is 17 residues long. Germline CDR1 WSHSY, CDR2 SAAADI. The CDR3 nucleotides read TGCGCCGGCAGAGATGGCGCGATTCGGCCTCGAATCGCCGAGCAGTACTTC. Translated: CAGRDGAIRPRIAEQYF.

Ten or more counts support this clone. The chain links TRBV11-2 to TRBJ2-3; 8 bases agree with TRBD2. Germline V gives CDR1 SGHAT, CDR2 FQNNGV. CDR3 length: 17 amino acids. V lost 5 bases to trimming and J lost 2 bases; unmatched junction nucleotides: 12. The chain's CDR3 is CASSPQLRGGTTDTQYF. CDR3 nucleotide sequence: TGTGCCAGCAGCCCGCAGTTGCGCGGGGGGACCACAGATACGCAGTATTTT.

This clone was counted ten times or more. The chain uses TRBV20-1 and TRBJ1-6, with 9 bases fitting TRBD1. The ends lost 3 bases at V and 9 bases at J; junction bases unmatched: 6. Germline V gives CDR1 DFQATT, CDR2 SNEGSKA (reference sequence). The CDR3 has 14 amino acids. CDR3: CSARGDRDGSPLHF. In DNA form, the CDR3 reads TGCAGTGCTAGGGGGGACAGGGATGGTTCACCCCTCCACTTT.

V is TRBV7-2 and J is TRBJ2-3, with TRBD2 matching over 11 bases. Germline CDR1 SGHTA, CDR2 FQGNSA. Trimming took 3 bases from V and 3 from J; bases not matched to a gene: 2. The length of the CDR3 is 15 residues. CDR3 region: CASSFSGRATDTQYF. CDR3 coding DNA: TGTGCCAGCAGCTTTAGCGGGAGGGCGACAGATACGCAGTATTTT.

This clone was recorded many times. A much larger clonotype is one base distant, so this may be a read error. The CDR3 sequence is CASSRGYEQYF. The CDR3 DNA reads as TGTGCCAGCAGCCGCGGCTACGAGCAGTACTTC. The chain couples TRBV7-2 to TRBJ2-7, with D unclear. The ends were cut back, 5 bases at V and 3 bases at J, with 5 bases in the middle. Germline V CDR1 and CDR2: SGHTA, FQGNSA. CDR3 length: 11 amino acids.